This T cell receptor (beta chain) was sequenced for a study of T cell responses to AZD1222 COVID-19 vaccine. Produced via immunoSEQ multiplex PCR; TCRdb's table is partial and in-frame only. The repertoire includes 150,000 to 180,000 clones, 85% to 90% of them detected once, and 4.5% to 6% sits in the top ten. Worth noting for this clone: Antigen specificity is unknown.

Broader study findings: Elevations in Spike-specific TCR breadth and depth followed administration of two AZD1222 doses. A mostly white British donor set with more females was recruited, and clonal diversity was possibly underestimated. Epitopes outside B.1.351 and B.1.1.7 mutated regions reportedly drew nearly half of spike TCRs. Sampling captured repertoires only after the peak T cell response.

V was pared by 4 bases and J by 4 bases, with 8 bases of the junction left unmatched. Looked up from germline, CDR1 is KGHDR and CDR2 is SFDVKD. This CDR3 is built from 17 residues. The TCR was taken from an adult in good health. This material consisted of peripheral blood, taken on day 0 of MenACWY control vaccination. The chain carries TRBV24-1 and TRBJ2-2; TRBD2 agrees at 10 bases. CDR3 residues: CATSDNGLAAFTGELFF. The CDR3 nucleotides are TGTGCCACCAGTGACAACGGACTAGCGGCGTTCACCGGGGAGCTGTTTTTT.